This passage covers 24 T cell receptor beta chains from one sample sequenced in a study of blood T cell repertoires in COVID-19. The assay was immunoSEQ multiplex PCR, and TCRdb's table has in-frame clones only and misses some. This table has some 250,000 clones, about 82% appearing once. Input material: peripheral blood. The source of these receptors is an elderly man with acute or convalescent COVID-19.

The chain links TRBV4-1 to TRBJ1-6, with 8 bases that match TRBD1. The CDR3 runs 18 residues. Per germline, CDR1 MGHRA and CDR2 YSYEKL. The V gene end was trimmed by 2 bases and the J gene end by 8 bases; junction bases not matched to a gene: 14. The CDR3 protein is CASSQQDRVMVADSPLHF. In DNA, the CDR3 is TGCGCCAGCAGCCAACAGGACAGGGTAATGGTGGCGGATTCACCCCTCCACTTT.

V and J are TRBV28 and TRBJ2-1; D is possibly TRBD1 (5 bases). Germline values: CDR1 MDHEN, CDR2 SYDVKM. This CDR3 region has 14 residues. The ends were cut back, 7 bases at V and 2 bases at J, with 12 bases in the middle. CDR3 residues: CASKPTDTYNEQFF. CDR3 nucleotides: TGTGCCAGCAAACCGACAGATACCTACAATGAGCAGTTCTTC.

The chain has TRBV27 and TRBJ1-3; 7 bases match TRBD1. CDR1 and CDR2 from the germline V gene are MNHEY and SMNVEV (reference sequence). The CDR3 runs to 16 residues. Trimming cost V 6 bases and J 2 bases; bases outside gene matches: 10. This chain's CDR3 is CASRASGGITGNTIYF. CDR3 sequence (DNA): TGTGCCAGCAGGGCCTCAGGGGGAATAACTGGAAACACCATATATTTT.

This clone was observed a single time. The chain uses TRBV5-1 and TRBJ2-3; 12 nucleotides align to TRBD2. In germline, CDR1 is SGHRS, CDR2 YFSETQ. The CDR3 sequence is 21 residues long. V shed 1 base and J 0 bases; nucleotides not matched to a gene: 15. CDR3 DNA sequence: TGCGCCAGCAGCTTGTACCCAACCGGGACTAGCGGGTTTACTAGCACAGATACGCAGTATTTT. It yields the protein CASSLYPTGTSGFTSTDTQYF.

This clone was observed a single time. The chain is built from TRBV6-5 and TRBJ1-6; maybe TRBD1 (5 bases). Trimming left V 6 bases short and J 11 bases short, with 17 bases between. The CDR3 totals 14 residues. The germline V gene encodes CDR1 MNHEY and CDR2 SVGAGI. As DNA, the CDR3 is TGTGCCAGCAGGTACAATCAAGGGGAGGCACCCCTCCACTTT. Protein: CASRYNQGEAPLHF.

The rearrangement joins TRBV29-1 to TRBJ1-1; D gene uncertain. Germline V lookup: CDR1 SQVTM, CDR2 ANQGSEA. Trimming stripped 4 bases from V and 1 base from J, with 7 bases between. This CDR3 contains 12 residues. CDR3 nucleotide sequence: TGCAGCGTTGCTCGGGGGAACACTGAAGCTTTCTTT. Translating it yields CSVARGNTEAFF. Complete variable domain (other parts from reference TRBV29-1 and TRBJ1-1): SAVISQKPSRDICQRGTSLTIQCQVDSQVTMMFWYRQQPGQSLTLIATANQGSEATYESGFVIDKFPISRPNLTFSTLTVSNMSPEDSSIYLCSVARGNTEAFFGQGTRLTVV.

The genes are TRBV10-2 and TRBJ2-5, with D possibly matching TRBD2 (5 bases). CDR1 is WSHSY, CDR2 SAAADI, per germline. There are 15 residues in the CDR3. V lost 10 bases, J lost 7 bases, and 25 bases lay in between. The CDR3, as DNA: TGCGCCATTACGAATGACCGTAGTTCGGCGGGGACCCAGTACTTC. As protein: CAITNDRSSAGTQYF.

The CDR3 nucleotides read TGTGCCAGCTCACCACAAACCGGGGTCAATCAGCCCCAGCATTTT. It encodes CASSPQTGVNQPQHF. The rearrangement links TRBV18 to TRBJ1-5, with no clear D. The germline V and J ends were trimmed by 1 base and 3 bases, with 10 bases remaining between them. There are 15 residues in the CDR3. CDR1 is KGHSH and CDR2 is LQKENI in the germline V gene.

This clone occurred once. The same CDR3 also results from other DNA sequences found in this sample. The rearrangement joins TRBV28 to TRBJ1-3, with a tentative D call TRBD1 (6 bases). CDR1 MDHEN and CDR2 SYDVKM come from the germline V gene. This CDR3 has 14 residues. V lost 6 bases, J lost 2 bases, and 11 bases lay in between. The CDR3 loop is CASSSTGTGNTIYF. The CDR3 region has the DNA TGTGCCAGCAGCTCAACAGGGACTGGAAACACCATATATTTT.

The CDR3 coding sequence is TGTGCCAGCAGTTTTCAACAGGGTTACCAGACTGAAGCTTTCTTT. This sequence encodes CASSFQQGYQTEAFF. The chain uses TRBV28 and TRBJ1-1; weak D call: TRBD1 (6 bases). V lost 3 bases, J lost 5 bases, and 16 bases lay in between. The CDR3 spans 15 residues. Germline CDR1 is MDHEN and CDR2 is SYDVKM.

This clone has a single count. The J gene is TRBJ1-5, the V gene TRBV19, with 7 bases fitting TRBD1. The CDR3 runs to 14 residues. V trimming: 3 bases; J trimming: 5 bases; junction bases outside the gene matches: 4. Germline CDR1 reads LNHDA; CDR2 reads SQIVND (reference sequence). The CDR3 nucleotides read TGTGCCAGTAGTATGGGACAGTCAGATCAGCCCCAGCATTTT. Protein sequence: CASSMGQSDQPQHF.

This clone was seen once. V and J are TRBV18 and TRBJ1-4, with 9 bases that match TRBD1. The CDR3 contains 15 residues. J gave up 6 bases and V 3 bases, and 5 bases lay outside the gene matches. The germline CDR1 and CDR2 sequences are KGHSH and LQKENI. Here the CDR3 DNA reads TGTGCCAGCTCACCGAAAAGGACAGGGGATGAAAAACTGTTTTTT. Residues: CASSPKRTGDEKLFF.

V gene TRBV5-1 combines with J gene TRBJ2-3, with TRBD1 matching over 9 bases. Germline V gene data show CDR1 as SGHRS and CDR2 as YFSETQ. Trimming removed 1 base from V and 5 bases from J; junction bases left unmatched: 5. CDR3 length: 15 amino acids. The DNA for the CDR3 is TGCGCCAGCAGCTTGATGGGACAGGGCTTAGATACGCAGTATTTT. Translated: CASSLMGQGLDTQYF. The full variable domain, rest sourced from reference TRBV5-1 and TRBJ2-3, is KAGVTQTPRYLIKTRGQQVTLSCSPISGHRSVSWYQQTPGQGLQFLFEYFSETQRNKGNFPGRFSGRQFSNSRSEMNVSTLELGDSALYLCASSLMGQGLDTQYFGPGTRLTVL.

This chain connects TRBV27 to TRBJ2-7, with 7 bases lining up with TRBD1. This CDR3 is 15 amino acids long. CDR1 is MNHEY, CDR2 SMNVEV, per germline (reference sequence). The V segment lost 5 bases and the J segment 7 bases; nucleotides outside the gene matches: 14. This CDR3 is CASSPPMTGFEEQYF. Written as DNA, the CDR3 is TGTGCCAGCAGTCCACCAATGACAGGGTTTGAGGAGCAGTACTTC.

CDR3 DNA: TGTGCCAGCAGCTTAGGCGGTCTGGAGACCCAGTACTTC. This sequence encodes CASSLGGLETQYF. The gene calls are TRBV7-3 and TRBJ2-5; no clear D. The CDR3 covers 13 residues. The germline gives CDR1 SGHTA, CDR2 FQGTGA. Trimming stripped 2 bases from V and 5 bases from J, with 9 bases between. The full variable domain, its missing parts supplied by reference TRBV7-3 and TRBJ2-5, is GAGVSQTPSNKVTEKGKYVELRCDPISGHTALYWYRQSLGQGPEFLIYFQGTGAADDSGLPNDRFFAVRPEGSVSTLKIQRTERGDSAVYLCASSLGGLETQYFGPGTRLLVL.

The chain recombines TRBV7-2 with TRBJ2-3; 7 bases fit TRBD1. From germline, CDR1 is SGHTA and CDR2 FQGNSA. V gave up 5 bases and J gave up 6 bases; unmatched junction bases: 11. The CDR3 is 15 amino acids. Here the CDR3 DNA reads TGTGCCAGCAGCGCCGCGACAGGGAGTTTGGATACGCAGTATTTT. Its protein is CASSAATGSLDTQYF.

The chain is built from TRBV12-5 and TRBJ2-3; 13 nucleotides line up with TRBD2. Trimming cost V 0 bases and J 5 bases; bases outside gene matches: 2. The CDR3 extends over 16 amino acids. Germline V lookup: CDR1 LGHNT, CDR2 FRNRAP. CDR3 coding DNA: TGTGCTAGTGGTTTGGTACTAGCGGGAGGGAGAGATACGCAGTATTTT. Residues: CASGLVLAGGRDTQYF.

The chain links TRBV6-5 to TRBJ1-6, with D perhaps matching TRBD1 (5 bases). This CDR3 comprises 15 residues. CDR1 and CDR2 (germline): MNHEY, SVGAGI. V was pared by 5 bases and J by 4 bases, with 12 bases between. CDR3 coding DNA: TGTGCCAGCAGTATGGCAGCAGGGTATAATTCACCCCTCCACTTT. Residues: CASSMAAGYNSPLHF.

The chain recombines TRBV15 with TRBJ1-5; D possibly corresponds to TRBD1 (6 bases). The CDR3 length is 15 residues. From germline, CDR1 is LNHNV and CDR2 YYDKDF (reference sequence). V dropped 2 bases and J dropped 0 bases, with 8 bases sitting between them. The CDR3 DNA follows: TGTGCCACCAGCAGAAGACAGGATAGCAATCAGCCCCAGCATTTT. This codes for CATSRRQDSNQPQHF. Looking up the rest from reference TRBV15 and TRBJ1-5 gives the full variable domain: DAMVIQNPRYQVTQFGKPVTLSCSQTLNHNVMYWYQQKSSQAPKLLFHYYDKDFNNEADTPDNFQSRRPNTSFCFLDIRSPGLGDTAMYLCATSRRQDSNQPQHFGDGTRLSIL.

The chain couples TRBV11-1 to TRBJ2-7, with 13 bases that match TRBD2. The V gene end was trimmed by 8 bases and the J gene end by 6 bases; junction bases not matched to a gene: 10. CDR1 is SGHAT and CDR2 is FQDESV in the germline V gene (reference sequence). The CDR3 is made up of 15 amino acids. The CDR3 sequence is CASGVGLAGVSEQYF. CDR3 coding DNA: TGTGCCAGCGGGGTTGGACTAGCGGGAGTATCCGAGCAGTACTTC.

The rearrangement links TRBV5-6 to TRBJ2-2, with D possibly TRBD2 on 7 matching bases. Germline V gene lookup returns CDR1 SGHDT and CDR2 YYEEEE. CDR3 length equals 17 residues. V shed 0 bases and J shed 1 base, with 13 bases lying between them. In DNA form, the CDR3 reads TGTGCCAGCAGCTTGGAGTCCGGGGGGCGGAACACCGGGGAGCTGTTTTTT. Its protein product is CASSLESGGRNTGELFF. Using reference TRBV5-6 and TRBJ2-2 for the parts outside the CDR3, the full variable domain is DAGVTQSPTHLIKTRGQQVTLRCSPKSGHDTVSWYQQALGQGPQFIFQYYEEEERQRGNFPDRFSGHQFPNYSSELNVNALLLGDSALYLCASSLESGGRNTGELFFGEGSRLTVL.

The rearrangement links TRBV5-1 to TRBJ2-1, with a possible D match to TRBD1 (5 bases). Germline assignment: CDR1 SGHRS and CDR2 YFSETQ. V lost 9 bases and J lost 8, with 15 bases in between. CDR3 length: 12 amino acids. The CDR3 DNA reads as TGCGCCACTGCCAAGGGGAAGGATGAGCAGTTCTTC. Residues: CATAKGKDEQFF.

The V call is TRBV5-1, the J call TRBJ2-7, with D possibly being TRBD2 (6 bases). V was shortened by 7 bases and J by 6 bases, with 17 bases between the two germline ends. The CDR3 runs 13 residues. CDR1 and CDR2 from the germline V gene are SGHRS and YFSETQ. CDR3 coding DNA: TGCGCCAGCGCAGAGCCGGGAGTAGGCGAGCAGTACTTC. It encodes CASAEPGVGEQYF.

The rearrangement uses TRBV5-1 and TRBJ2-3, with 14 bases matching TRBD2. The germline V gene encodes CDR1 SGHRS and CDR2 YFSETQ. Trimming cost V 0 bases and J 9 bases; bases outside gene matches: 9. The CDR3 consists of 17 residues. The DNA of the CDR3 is TGCGCCAGCAGCTTGGTGGGGACTAGCGGGAGCTTGGACACGCAGTATTTT. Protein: CASSLVGTSGSLDTQYF.